A single sample gave rise to the 13 T cell receptor beta chains below, sequenced in a study of T cells in Graves' hyperthyroidism and ophthalmopathy. TCR beta CDR3 regions were amplified from RNA. First-round RT-PCR of the TCR CDR3 relied on the HTBI primer set. TCRdb redid the calling of the multiplex PCR reads with MiXCR, one entry per CDR3 protein. The repertoire includes about 410,000 distinct CDR3 sequences, about 15% of them detected once, and around 13% sits in the top ten. The sequenced sample consisted of blood. The receptors originated from a man aged 18 to 29 with Graves' ophthalmopathy.

This clonotype was counted many times. This CDR3 reads CATSLAGGPGNEQFF. CDR3 sequence (DNA): TGTGCCACCAGCCTAGCGGGAGGGCCGGGCAATGAGCAGTTCTTC. This chain joins TRBV24-1 and TRBJ2-1; the match to TRBD2 covers 12 bases. The CDR3 totals 15 residues. The V segment lost 7 bases and the J segment 6 bases; nucleotides outside the gene matches: 6. CDR1 KGHDR and CDR2 SFDVKD come from the germline V gene.

In this sample, this clonotype turned up a few times. This CDR3 is CASSPRESSGNTIYF. The CDR3, as DNA: TGTGCCAGCTCACCCAGGGAAAGCTCTGGAAACACCATATATTTT. The V and J genes are TRBV18 and TRBJ1-3; possibly TRBD1 for D (5 bases). V shed 3 bases and J shed 0 bases, with 9 bases lying between them. This CDR3 spans 15 amino acids. Germline lookup yields CDR1 KGHSH and CDR2 LQKENI.

This clonotype was observed a handful of times. This chain uses TRBV5-1 with TRBJ2-1; D uncertain. CDR3 length equals 13 residues. Germline-derived CDR1 and CDR2 are SGHRS and YFSETQ. V was clipped by 6 bases and J by 0 bases, with 7 bases between them. The CDR3 spells CASTATSYNEQFF. The CDR3, as DNA: TGCGCCAGCACCGCCACCTCCTACAATGAGCAGTTCTTC.

The chain carries TRBV19 and TRBJ2-7; maybe TRBD2 (5 bases). The CDR3 consists of 13 residues. Germline V gene data show CDR1 as LNHDA and CDR2 as SQIVND (reference sequence). V lost 8 bases and J lost 7, with 18 bases in between. The CDR3 region is CASGGYVSGEQYF. The CDR3 coding sequence is TGTGCCAGTGGAGGCTACGTATCGGGGGAGCAGTACTTC.

In this sample, this clonotype turned up many times. The chain links TRBV28 to TRBJ1-2; D not certain. The CDR3 totals 11 residues. V was pared by 6 bases and J by 1 base, with 3 bases between. Germline V gene sequence: CDR1 MDHEN, CDR2 SYDVKM. DNA for the CDR3: TGTGCCAGCAGCATTAACTATGGCTACACCTTC. Protein sequence: CASSINYGYTF.

There are many counts of this clonotype. The chain couples TRBV20-1 to TRBJ2-5; 9 bases are a match to TRBD1. With 5 bases clipped from V and 4 bases from J, the junction kept 2 bases outside the gene matches. This CDR3 is built from 12 residues. The germline gives CDR1 DFQATT, CDR2 SNEGSKA (reference sequence). The CDR3: CSALTGGETQYF. The CDR3, as DNA: TGCAGTGCTCTGACAGGGGGAGAGACCCAGTACTTC.

This clonotype appeared many times. The genes are TRBV3-1 and TRBJ1-2; TRBD1 might be the D (5 bases). Trimming pared 3 bases from V and 3 bases from J, leaving 11 bases between. The CDR3 is 14 amino acids. CDR1 and CDR2 (germline): LGHDT, YNNKEL (reference sequence). CDR3 residues: CASSQAGTYYGYTF. CDR3 coding DNA: TGTGCCAGCAGCCAGGCGGGGACCTACTATGGCTACACCTTC.

This clonotype showed up many times. The CDR3 protein is CASSELPSRISGELFF. CDR3 nucleotides: TGTGCCAGCAGTGAACTCCCGTCCCGAATTTCCGGGGAGCTGTTTTTT. V gene TRBV2 combines with J gene TRBJ2-2, with D unclear. This CDR3 contains 16 residues. Germline CDR1 is SNHLY and CDR2 is FYNNEI. Trimming pared 2 bases from V and 6 bases from J, leaving 16 bases between.

This chain links TRBV5-1 with TRBJ2-7, with D tentatively TRBD1 (6 bases). The CDR3 totals 16 residues. Germline CDR1 and CDR2: SGHRS and YFSETQ. V dropped 4 bases and J dropped 4 bases, with 21 bases sitting between them. CDR3 nucleotide sequence: TGCGCCAGCAGCCGCCTAACCGGAACAGGGAAGTACGAGCAGTACTTC. Protein sequence: CASSRLTGTGKYEQYF.

This clonotype was seen a few times. A much larger clone sits a single nucleotide away, making a read error possible. This chain connects TRBV27 to TRBJ2-7, with 8 bases that match TRBD2. Trimming removed 2 bases from V and 3 bases from J; junction bases left unmatched: 0. Per the germline V gene, CDR1 is MNHEY and CDR2 is SMNVEV (reference sequence). This CDR3 spans 13 amino acids. CDR3 nucleotide sequence: TGTGCCAGCAGTTTACGGGAGGGCTACGAGCAGTACTTC. This translates into CASSLREGYEQYF.

The chain is built from TRBV20-1 and TRBJ2-5; 13 nucleotides line up with TRBD2. V was clipped by 2 bases and J by 1 base; unmatched bases: 4. The germline V gene encodes CDR1 DFQATT and CDR2 SNEGSKA (reference sequence). The CDR3 consists of 16 residues. The CDR3 DNA sequence: TGCAGTGCTAGATCCGGGACTAGCGGGGCCCAAGAGACCCAGTACTTC. Residues: CSARSGTSGAQETQYF.

There are a few counts of this clonotype. This sequence joins TRBV6-1 and TRBJ1-1, with D hard to call. The germline gives CDR1 MNHNS, CDR2 SASEGT. The CDR3 is 14 amino acids. The V end lost 8 bases, the J end lost 4 bases, and 17 bases lay between the germline ends. The CDR3 nucleotides read TGTGCCAGCCGGTGGACCCAAAGAGCCACTGAAGCTTTCTTT. It codes for CASRWTQRATEAFF.

V and J are TRBV5-8 and TRBJ2-1; 8 bases are a match to TRBD2. The germline gives CDR1 SGHTS, CDR2 YDEGEE. This CDR3 comprises 16 residues. Unmatched junction bases numbered 14, after V lost 4 bases and J lost 8 bases. This CDR3 is CASSPGGSDFIHEQFF. DNA for the CDR3: TGTGCCAGCAGCCCGGGGGGGTCCGATTTCATCCATGAGCAGTTCTTC.